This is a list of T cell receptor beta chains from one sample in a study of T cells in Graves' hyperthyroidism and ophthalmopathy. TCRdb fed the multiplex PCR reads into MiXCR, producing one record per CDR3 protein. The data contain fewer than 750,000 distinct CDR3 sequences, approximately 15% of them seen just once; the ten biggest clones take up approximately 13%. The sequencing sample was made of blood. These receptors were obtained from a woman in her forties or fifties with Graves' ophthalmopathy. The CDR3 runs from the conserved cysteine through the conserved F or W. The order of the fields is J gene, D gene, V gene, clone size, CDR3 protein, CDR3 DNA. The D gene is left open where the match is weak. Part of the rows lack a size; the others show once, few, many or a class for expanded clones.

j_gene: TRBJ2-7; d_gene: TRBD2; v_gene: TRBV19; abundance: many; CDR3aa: CASKRTSGSYEQYF; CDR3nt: TGTGCCAGTAAGCGGACTAGCGGCTCCTACGAGCAGTACTTC
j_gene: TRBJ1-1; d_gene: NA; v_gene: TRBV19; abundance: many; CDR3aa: CASSRYGQLNTEAFF; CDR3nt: TGTGCCAGTAGTAGATATGGACAGTTGAACACTGAAGCTTTCTTT
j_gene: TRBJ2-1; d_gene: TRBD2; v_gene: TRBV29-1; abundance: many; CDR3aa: CSVVTSGTYNEQFF; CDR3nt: TGCAGCGTTGTGACTAGCGGGACCTACAATGAGCAGTTCTTC
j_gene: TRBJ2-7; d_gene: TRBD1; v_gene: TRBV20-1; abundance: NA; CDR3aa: CSASRGTGVNEQYF; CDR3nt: TGCAGTGCTTCTAGGGGGACAGGGGTAAACGAGCAGTACTTC
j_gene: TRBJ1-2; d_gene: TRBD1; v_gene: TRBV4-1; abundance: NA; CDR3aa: CASSQEGGQYYGYTF; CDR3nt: TGCGCCAGCAGCCAAGAGGGGGGACAGTACTATGGCTACACCTTC
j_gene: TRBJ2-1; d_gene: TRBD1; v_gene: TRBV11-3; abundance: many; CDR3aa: CASSSDRGMQFF; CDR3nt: TGTGCCAGCAGCTCTGACAGGGGGATGCAGTTCTTC
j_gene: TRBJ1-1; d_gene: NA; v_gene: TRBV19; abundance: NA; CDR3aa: CASIGFRGLNTEAFF; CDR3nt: TGTGCCAGTATTGGTTTCAGGGGATTAAACACTGAAGCTTTCTTT
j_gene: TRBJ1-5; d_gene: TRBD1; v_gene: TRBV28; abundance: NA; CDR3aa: CASRPTGTVGQPQHF; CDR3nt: TGTGCCAGCAGGCCGACAGGGACGGTAGGTCAGCCCCAGCATTTT
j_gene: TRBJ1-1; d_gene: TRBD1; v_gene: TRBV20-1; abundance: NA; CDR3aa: CSVGQAHTEAFF; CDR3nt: TGCAGTGTTGGACAGGCACACACTGAAGCTTTCTTT
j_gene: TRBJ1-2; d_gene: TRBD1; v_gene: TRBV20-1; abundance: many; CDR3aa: CSASRPGQGGYGYTF; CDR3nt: TGCAGTGCTAGTAGACCGGGACAGGGTGGCTATGGCTACACCTTC
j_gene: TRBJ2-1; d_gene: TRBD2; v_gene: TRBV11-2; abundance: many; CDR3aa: CASSSGLAGEWSYNEQFF; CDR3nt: TGTGCCAGCAGCTCGGGACTAGCGGGAGAATGGTCCTACAATGAGCAGTTCTTC
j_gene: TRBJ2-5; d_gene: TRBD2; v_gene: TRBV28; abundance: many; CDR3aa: CASSFNLRTSGIQQTQYF; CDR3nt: TGTGCCAGCAGTTTTAATCTTCGGACTAGCGGGATTCAACAGACCCAGTACTTC
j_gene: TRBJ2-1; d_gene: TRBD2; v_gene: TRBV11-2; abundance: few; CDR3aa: CASSLDKTSGHYNEQFF; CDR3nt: TGTGCCAGCAGCTTGGATAAGACTAGCGGACACTACAATGAGCAGTTCTTC
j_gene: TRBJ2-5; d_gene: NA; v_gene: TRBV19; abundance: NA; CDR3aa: CASSEPDRGETQYF; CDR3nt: TGTGCCAGTAGTGAACCGGACAGAGGAGAGACCCAGTACTTC
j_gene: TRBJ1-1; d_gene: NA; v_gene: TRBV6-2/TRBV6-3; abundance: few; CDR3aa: CASRWGGHPNTEAFF; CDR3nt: TGTGCCAGCAGATGGGGAGGACACCCAAACACTGAAGCTTTCTTT
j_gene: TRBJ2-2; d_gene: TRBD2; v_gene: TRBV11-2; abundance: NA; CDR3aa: CASSSSGRRDTGELFF; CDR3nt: TGTGCCAGCAGCAGTAGCGGGAGAAGAGACACCGGGGAGCTGTTTTTT
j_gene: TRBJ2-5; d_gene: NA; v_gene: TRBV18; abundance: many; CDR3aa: CASSPPYDLGRETQYF; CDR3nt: TGTGCCAGCTCACCACCGTACGACCTAGGAAGGGAGACCCAGTACTTC
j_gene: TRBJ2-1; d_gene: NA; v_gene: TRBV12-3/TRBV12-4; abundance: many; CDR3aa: CASSLAGGGVNEQFF; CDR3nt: TGTGCCAGCAGTTTAGCGGGAGGAGGGGTTAATGAGCAGTTCTTC
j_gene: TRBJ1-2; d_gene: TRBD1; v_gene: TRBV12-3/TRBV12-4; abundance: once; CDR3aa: CASSLAGGQGAYGYTF; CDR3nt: TGTGCCAGCAGTTTAGCGGGGGGACAGGGGGCATATGGCTACACCTTC
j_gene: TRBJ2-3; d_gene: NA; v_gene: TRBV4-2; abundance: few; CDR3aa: CASSQERRADTQYF; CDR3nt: TGTGCCAGCAGCCAAGAGAGAAGGGCAGATACGCAGTATTTT
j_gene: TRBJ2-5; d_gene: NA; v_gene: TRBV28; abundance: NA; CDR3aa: CASRRDTAGTQYF; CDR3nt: TGTGCCAGCAGACGGGACACGGCAGGGACCCAGTACTTC
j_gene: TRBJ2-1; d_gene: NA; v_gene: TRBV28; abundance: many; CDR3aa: CASSLWRVASSYNEQFF; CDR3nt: TGTGCCAGCAGTTTATGGAGGGTAGCCAGCTCCTACAATGAGCAGTTCTTC
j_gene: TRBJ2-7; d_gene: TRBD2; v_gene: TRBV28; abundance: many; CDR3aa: CAIKAASGSAYEQYF; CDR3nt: TGTGCCATTAAAGCGGCTAGCGGGAGCGCCTACGAGCAGTACTTC
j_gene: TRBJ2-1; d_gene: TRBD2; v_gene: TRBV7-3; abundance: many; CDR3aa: CASRTSGSYNEQFF; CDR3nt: TGTGCCAGCAGAACTAGCGGGAGCTACAATGAGCAGTTCTTC
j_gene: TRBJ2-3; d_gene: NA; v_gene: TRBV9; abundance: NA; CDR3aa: CASSVVGIKTDTQYF; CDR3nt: TGTGCCAGCAGCGTAGTAGGCATTAAAACAGATACGCAGTATTTT
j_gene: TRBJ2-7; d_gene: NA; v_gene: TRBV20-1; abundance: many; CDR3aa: CSARDLRQHYEQYF; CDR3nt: TGCAGTGCTAGAGATCTGAGACAACACTACGAGCAGTACTTC
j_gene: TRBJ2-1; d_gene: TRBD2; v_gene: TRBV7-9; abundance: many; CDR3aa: CASSLAIGTSGVIF; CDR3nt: TGTGCCAGCAGCTTAGCCATTGGGACTAGCGGGGTCATCTTC
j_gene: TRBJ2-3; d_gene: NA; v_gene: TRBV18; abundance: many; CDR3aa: CASPGPGNTQYF; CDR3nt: TGTGCCAGCCCCGGCCCGGGTAATACGCAGTATTTT
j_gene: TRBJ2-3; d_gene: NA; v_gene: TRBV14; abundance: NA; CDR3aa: CASSKGPKPDTQYF; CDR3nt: TGTGCCAGCAGCAAAGGTCCGAAGCCAGATACGCAGTATTTT
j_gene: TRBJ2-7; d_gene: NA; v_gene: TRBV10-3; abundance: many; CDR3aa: CAISEHGGKSEQYF; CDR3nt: TGTGCCATCAGTGAGCACGGGGGAAAGTCCGAGCAGTACTTC
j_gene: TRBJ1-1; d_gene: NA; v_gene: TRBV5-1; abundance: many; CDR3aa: CASSLEEGSGATEAFF; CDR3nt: TGCGCCAGCAGCTTGGAGGAGGGGAGTGGCGCCACTGAAGCTTTCTTT
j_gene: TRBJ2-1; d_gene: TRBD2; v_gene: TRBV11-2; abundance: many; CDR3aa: CASSPWTSGRDEQFF; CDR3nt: TGTGCCAGCAGCCCCTGGACTAGCGGGAGAGATGAGCAGTTCTTC
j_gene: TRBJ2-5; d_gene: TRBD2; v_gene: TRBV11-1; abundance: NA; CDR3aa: CASSAETSGGFQETQYF; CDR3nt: TGTGCCAGCAGCGCTGAGACTAGCGGGGGGTTCCAAGAGACCCAGTACTTC
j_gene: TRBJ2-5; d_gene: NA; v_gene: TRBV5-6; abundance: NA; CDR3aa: CASSSPGGGAKTQYF; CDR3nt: TGTGCCAGCAGCTCGCCGGGAGGGGGCGCGAAGACCCAGTACTTC
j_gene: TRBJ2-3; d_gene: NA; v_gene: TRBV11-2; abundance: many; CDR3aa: CASSLAGSADTQYF; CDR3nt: TGTGCCAGCAGCTTAGCCGGGAGTGCAGATACGCAGTATTTT
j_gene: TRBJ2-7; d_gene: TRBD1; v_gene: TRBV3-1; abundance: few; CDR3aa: CASSQVIGTETYEQYF; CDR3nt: TGTGCCAGCAGCCAAGTTATCGGGACAGAGACCTACGAGCAGTACTTC
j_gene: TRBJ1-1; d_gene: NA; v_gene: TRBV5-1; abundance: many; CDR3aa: CASSFRSRTMNTEAFF; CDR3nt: TGCGCCAGCAGCTTCAGATCTAGAACCATGAACACTGAAGCTTTCTTT
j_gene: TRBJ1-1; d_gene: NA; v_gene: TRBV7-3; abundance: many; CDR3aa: CASSLSGPNTEAFF; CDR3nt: TGTGCCAGCAGCTTAAGCGGCCCGAACACTGAAGCTTTCTTT
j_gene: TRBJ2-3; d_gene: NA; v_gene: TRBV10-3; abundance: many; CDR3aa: CAISGTDTQYF; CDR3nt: TGTGCCATCAGTGGCACAGATACGCAGTATTTT
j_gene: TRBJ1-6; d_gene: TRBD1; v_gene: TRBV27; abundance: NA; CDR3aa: CASRTRQGLYNSPLHF; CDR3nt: TGTGCCAGCAGGACTCGACAGGGCCTCTATAATTCACCCCTCCACTTT
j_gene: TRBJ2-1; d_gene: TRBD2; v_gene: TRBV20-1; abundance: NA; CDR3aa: CSASGPRRLAGHNEQFF; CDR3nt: TGCAGTGCTAGCGGGCCCCGGCGACTAGCGGGCCACAATGAGCAGTTCTTC
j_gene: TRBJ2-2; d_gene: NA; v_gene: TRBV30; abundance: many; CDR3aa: CAWSVVALTGELFF; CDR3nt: TGTGCCTGGAGTGTTGTAGCCCTCACCGGGGAGCTGTTTTTT
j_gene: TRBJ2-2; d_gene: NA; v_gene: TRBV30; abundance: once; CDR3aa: CAWSAGTGSGELFF; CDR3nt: TGTGCCTGGAGCGCTGGGACGGGATCCGGGGAGCTGTTTTTT
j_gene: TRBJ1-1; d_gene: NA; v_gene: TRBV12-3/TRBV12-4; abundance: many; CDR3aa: CASSLGDLIRDTEAFF; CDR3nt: TGTGCCAGCAGTTTAGGGGACCTCATAAGGGACACTGAAGCTTTCTTT
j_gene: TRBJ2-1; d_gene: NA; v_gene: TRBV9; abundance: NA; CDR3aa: CASSVGAATYNEQFF; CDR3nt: TGTGCCAGCAGCGTAGGGGCCGCGACCTACAATGAGCAGTTCTTC
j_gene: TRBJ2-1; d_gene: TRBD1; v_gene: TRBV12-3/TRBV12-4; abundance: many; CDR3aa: CASSAPGQGAREQFF; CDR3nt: TGTGCCAGCAGTGCCCCGGGACAGGGGGCGCGTGAGCAGTTCTTC
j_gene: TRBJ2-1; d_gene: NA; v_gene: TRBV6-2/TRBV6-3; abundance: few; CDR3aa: CANAPNHNEQFF; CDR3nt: TGTGCCAACGCGCCGAATCACAATGAGCAGTTCTTC
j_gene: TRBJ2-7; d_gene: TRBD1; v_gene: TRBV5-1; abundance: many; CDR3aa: CASSLAGTESGEQYF; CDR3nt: TGCGCCAGCAGCTTGGCCGGGACAGAAAGCGGCGAGCAGTACTTC
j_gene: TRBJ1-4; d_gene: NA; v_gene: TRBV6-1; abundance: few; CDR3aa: CASSIKPGEKLFF; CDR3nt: TGTGCCAGCAGTATCAAACCCGGGGAAAAACTGTTTTTT
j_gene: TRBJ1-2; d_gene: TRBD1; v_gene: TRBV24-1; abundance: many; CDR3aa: CATSDPATGATYGYTF; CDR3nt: TGTGCCACCAGTGACCCTGCGACAGGGGCTACCTATGGCTACACCTTC
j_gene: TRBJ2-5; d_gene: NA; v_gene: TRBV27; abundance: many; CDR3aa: CASSLQGGETQYF; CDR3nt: TGTGCCAGCAGTTTGCAGGGTGGGGAGACCCAGTACTTC
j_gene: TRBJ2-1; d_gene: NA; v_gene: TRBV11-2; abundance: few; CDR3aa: CASSSGPGNNEQFF; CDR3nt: TGTGCCAGCAGCTCGGGCCCGGGAAACAATGAGCAGTTCTTC
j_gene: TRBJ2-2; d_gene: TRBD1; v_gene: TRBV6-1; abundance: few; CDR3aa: CASRQTDRFYTGELFF; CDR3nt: TGTGCCAGCAGGCAGACGGACAGGTTTTACACCGGGGAGCTGTTTTTT